The table lists the clone carrying this T cell receptor beta chain with many counts. Investigators profiled TCR beta VDJ and CDR3 from genomic DNA template. One entry per CDR3 protein results from TCRdb running MiXCR on the reads. Here the sample spans roughly 290,000 distinct CDR3 sequences, roughly 59% being singletons. Before being chosen for sequencing, patients had shown CD8+CD57+ cell expansion by flow cytometry. Patients had undergone no therapy by the time their blood was sampled. These data originate in a study of CD8+CD57+ T cells in acquired aplastic anemia. J gave up 4 bases and V 4 bases, and 22 bases lay outside the gene matches. The germline V gene has CDR1 MGHRA and CDR2 YSYEKL. This CDR3 is built from 21 residues.

The specimen sequenced was sorted CD4+, CD8+, or CD8+CD57+ T cells (not recorded which) from PBMCs. V usage is TRBV4-1 and J usage is TRBJ2-2; the match to TRBD2 covers 9 bases. The source of this sequence is a human donor with aplastic anemia. The CDR3 loop is CASSRVRKVPVLAGRTGELFF. DNA of the CDR3: TGCGCCAGCAGCCGAGTACGCAAGGTCCCTGTACTAGCGGGTCGCACCGGGGAGCTGTTTTTT.